Listed here is a single TCR beta chain. The antigen remains unidentified. This record comes from a study of shared clonotypes between healthy human individuals. Cells designated naive CD8 were CD45RO-negative and were positively selected for CCR7, with terminally differentiated effector memory CD45RA+ cells excluded. Study-level findings and limits: The study found lower generation probabilities in non-shared clonotypes than in those shared by all four donors.

Some clones are missing from TCRdb's copy, which holds only in-frame ones; the method was immunoSEQ multiplex PCR. The table lists over 750,000 clones, 95% to 97% of them singletons. Germline CDR1 and CDR2: MNHEY and SMNVEV (reference sequence). The CDR3 has 16 amino acids. The J segment lost 3 bases and the V segment lost 5 bases, leaving 6 bases of the junction unmatched. The rearrangement uses TRBV27 and TRBJ2-1, with TRBD2 identical over 11 bases. Input material: naive CD8+ T cells sorted from blood. The sequence came from a man in his thirties or forties in good health. For the CDR3, the DNA is TGTGCCAGCAGTCCTATTGGGACTAGCGGCTACAATGAGCAGTTCTTC. It is translated as CASSPIGTSGYNEQFF.